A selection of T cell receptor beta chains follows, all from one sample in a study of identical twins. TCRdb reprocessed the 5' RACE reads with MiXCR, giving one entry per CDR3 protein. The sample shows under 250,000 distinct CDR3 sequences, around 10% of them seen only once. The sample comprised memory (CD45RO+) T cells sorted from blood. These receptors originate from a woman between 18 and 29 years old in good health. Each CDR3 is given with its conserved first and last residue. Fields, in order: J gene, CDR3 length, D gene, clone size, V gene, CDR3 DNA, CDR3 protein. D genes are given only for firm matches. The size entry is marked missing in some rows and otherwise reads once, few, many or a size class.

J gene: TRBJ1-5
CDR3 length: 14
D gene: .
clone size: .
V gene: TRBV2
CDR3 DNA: TGTGCCAGCAGTGGGATGTATGGAAATCAGCCCCAGCATTTT
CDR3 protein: CASSGMYGNQPQHF

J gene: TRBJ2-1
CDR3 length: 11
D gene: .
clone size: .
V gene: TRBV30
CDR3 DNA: TGTGCCTGGAAGAGAGGTAATGAGCAGTTCTTC
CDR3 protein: CAWKRGNEQFF

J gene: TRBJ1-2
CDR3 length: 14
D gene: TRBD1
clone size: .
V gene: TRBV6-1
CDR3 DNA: TGTGCCAGCAGCTCCGGACAGGGTAGCTATGGCTACACCTTC
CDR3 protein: CASSSGQGSYGYTF

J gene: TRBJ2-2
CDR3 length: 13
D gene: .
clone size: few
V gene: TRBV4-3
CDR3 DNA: TGCGCCAGCAGCCAAGTAGAACACGGGGAGCTGTTTTTT
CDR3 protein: CASSQVEHGELFF

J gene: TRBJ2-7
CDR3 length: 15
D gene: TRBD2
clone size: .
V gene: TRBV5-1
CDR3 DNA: TGCGCCAGCAGCTTGGTTGGGGGGGACGCCCGCGAGCAGTACTTC
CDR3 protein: CASSLVGGDAREQYF

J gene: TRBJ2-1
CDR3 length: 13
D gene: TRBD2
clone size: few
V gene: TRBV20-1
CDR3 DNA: TGCAGTGCTCCCCGGACTAGCACGCCTGAGCAGTTCTTC
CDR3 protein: CSAPRTSTPEQFF

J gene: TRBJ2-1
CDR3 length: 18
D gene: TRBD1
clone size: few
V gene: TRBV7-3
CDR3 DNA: TGTGCCAGCAGCCCACCCACAGGACAGGGGGGGTTTGGCAATGAGCAGTTCTTC
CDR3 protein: CASSPPTGQGGFGNEQFF

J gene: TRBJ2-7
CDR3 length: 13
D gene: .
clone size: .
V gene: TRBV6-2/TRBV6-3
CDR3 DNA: TGCGCCAGCCATCGTAGCGGAGCCTACGAGCAGTACTTC
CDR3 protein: CASHRSGAYEQYF

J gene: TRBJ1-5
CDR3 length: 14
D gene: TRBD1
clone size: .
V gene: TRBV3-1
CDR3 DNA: TGTGCCAGCAGCCAAGATCTACAGGGGCGTCAGCAGCATTTT
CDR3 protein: CASSQDLQGRQQHF

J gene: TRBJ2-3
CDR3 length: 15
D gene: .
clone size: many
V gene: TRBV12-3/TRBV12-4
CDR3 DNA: TGTGCCAGCAGTCGCGCTACCACTAGCACAGATACGCAGTATTTT
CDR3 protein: CASSRATTSTDTQYF

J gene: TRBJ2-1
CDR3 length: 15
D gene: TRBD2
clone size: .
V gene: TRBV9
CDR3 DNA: TGTGCCAGCAGTGGGACTAGCGGGACCGGCAGTGAGCAGTTCTTC
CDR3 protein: CASSGTSGTGSEQFF

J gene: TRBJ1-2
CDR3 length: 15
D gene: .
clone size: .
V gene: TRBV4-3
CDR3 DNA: TGCGCCAGCAGCCACACCTATCCTGACAGTCGAGGCTACACCTTC
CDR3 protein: CASSHTYPDSRGYTF

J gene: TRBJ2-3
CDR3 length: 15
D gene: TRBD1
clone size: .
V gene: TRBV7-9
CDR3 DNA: TGTGCCAGCAGCGCCGACAGGGGGATATCGCGCACGCAGTATTTT
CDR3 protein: CASSADRGISRTQYF

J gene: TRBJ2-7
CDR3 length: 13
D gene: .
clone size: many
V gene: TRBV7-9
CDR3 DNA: TGTGCCAGCAGCTCCGAAGGCTCCTACGAGCAGTACTTC
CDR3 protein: CASSSEGSYEQYF